The 13 T cell receptor beta chains below were found in one sample sequenced in a study of T cell repertoires in cytomegalovirus infection. The antigens of these receptors remain unknown. TCRdb re-called the reads through MiXCR, storing one row per CDR3 protein. Among about 310,000 distinct CDR3 sequences listed, around 25% were seen once. This specimen was cultured PBMCs, taken from culture after CMV antigen stimulation. These receptors were collected from a human donor in good health (CMV status not recorded). Some clones in this sample may be carry-over from other donors' samples.

The chain joins TRBV12-3 or TRBV12-4 to TRBJ1-1; D unclear. The CDR3 totals 14 residues. Trimming cost V 2 bases and J 0 bases, with 7 bases left between them. The CDR3 coding sequence is TGTGCCAGCAGTTTAACAGAGTTGAACACTGAAGCTTTCTTT. Translating it yields CASSLTELNTEAFF.

This clonotype was found a few times. This chain links TRBV6-1 with TRBJ1-5, with D possibly being TRBD1 (6 bases). Germline V gene data show CDR1 as MNHNS and CDR2 as SASEGT. V lost 3 bases to trimming and J lost 7 bases, with 16 bases between them. This CDR3 is built from 15 residues. The CDR3 here is CASSELDRYRQPQHF. The CDR3 bases are TGTGCCAGCAGTGAGTTAGACAGGTACAGGCAGCCCCAGCATTTT.

The gene calls are TRBV20-1 and TRBJ1-1; 12 nucleotides agree with TRBD1. V trimming: 2 bases; J trimming: 4 bases; junction bases outside the gene matches: 5. CDR3 size: 15 residues. CDR1 is DFQATT, CDR2 SNEGSKA, per germline (reference sequence). Here the CDR3 reads CSARSWDRGLTEAFF. DNA for the CDR3: TGCAGTGCTAGATCCTGGGACAGGGGGCTCACTGAAGCTTTCTTT.

The sample holds a few counts of this clonotype. V gene TRBV14 combines with J gene TRBJ2-1; 7 bases match TRBD2. The CDR3 runs to 15 residues. Trimming cost V 5 bases and J 4 bases; bases outside gene matches: 8. CDR1 and CDR2 (germline): SGHDN, FVKESK. The CDR3 spells CASSNSGGGYNEQFF. In nucleotides, the CDR3 is TGTGCCAGCAGCAACTCGGGGGGAGGGTACAATGAGCAGTTCTTC.

The chain uses TRBV4-1 and TRBJ2-3; TRBD2 agrees at 7 bases. CDR1 MGHRA and CDR2 YSYEKL come from the germline V gene. The CDR3 covers 15 residues. The J segment lost 4 bases and the V segment lost 4 bases, leaving 8 bases of the junction unmatched. Here the CDR3 DNA reads TGCGCCAGCAGCCGATCGGGGACTACCCCAGATACGCAGTATTTT. It translates to CASSRSGTTPDTQYF.

This clonotype has more than one count but fewer than ten. The rearrangement uses TRBV18 and TRBJ1-4, with 8 bases identical to TRBD1. V gave up 2 bases and J gave up 7 bases; unmatched junction bases: 6. Germline V gene data show CDR1 as KGHSH and CDR2 as LQKENI. This CDR3 is 15 amino acids long. DNA for the CDR3: TGTGCCAGCTCACCAGGGGGACAGGTCGTTGAAAAACTGTTTTTT. Encoded protein: CASSPGGQVVEKLFF.

This clonotype came up many times. The chain recombines TRBV7-2 with TRBJ2-1; 10 bases map to TRBD2. Trimming took 0 bases from V and 8 from J; bases not matched to a gene: 7. The germline V gene has CDR1 SGHTA and CDR2 FQGNSA. This CDR3 spans 16 amino acids. This CDR3 reads CASSLARVLAGDEQFF. CDR3 coding DNA: TGTGCCAGCAGCTTAGCCAGGGTGCTAGCGGGAGATGAGCAGTTCTTC.

This clonotype occurred many times. The V gene is TRBV7-2, the J gene TRBJ2-4; D is perhaps TRBD2 (6 bases). Per germline, CDR1 SGHTA and CDR2 FQGNSA. The CDR3 spans 13 residues. The ends were cut back, 5 bases at V and 5 bases at J, with 10 bases in the middle. CDR3 sequence (DNA): TGTGCCAGCAGCCTGGGACTCGAAAACATTCAGTACTTC. This encodes CASSLGLENIQYF.

This clonotype came up a few times. The chain employs TRBV5-8 and TRBJ2-7; TRBD1 agrees at 11 bases. The V segment lost 0 bases and the J segment 6 bases; nucleotides outside the gene matches: 8. The CDR3 covers 16 residues. The germline V gene encodes CDR1 SGHTS and CDR2 YDEGEE. This CDR3 is CASSLEAGDRGSEQYV. DNA of the CDR3: TGTGCCAGCAGCTTGGAGGCGGGGGACAGGGGGTCCGAGCAGTACGTC.

This clonotype was detected many times. The chain employs TRBV7-8 and TRBJ1-5; 8 bases are a match to TRBD1. Trimming cost V 5 bases and J 4 bases; bases outside gene matches: 19. The CDR3 sequence is 19 residues long. Germline V lookup: CDR1 SGHVS, CDR2 FQNEAQ. CDR3 protein: CASSLLAGGADWSNQPQHF. DNA of the CDR3: TGTGCCAGCAGCCTGTTGGCAGGGGGCGCAGATTGGTCAAATCAGCCCCAGCATTTT.

This chain joins TRBV5-4 and TRBJ1-4; 7 bases map to TRBD1. CDR3 length: 14 amino acids. V gave up 4 bases and J gave up 5 bases; unmatched junction bases: 5. Looked up from germline, CDR1 is SGHNT and CDR2 is YYREEE (reference sequence). The CDR3 bases are TGTGCCAGCAGCGGGGGACAGCCAAATGAAAAACTGTTTTTT. Encoded protein: CASSGGQPNEKLFF.

This clonotype has just a few counts. The J gene is TRBJ1-1, the V gene TRBV3-1, with D hard to call. Germline V gene data show CDR1 as LGHDT and CDR2 as YNNKEL (reference sequence). The CDR3 is 12 residues long. Trimming removed 1 base at V and 8 bases at J, with 8 bases between. The DNA of the CDR3 is TGTGCCAGCAGCCAAGTGGTGGGCGAAGCTTTCTTT. Residues: CASSQVVGEAFF.

The V and J genes are TRBV27 and TRBJ1-5; no firm D call. Germline V gene lookup returns CDR1 MNHEY and CDR2 SMNVEV (reference sequence). This CDR3 has 13 amino acids. With 4 bases removed from V and 4 bases from J, the gap between germline ends came to 8 bases. The CDR3 protein is CASSSRDNQPQHF. DNA of the CDR3: TGTGCCAGCAGTTCCCGGGATAATCAGCCCCAGCATTTT.